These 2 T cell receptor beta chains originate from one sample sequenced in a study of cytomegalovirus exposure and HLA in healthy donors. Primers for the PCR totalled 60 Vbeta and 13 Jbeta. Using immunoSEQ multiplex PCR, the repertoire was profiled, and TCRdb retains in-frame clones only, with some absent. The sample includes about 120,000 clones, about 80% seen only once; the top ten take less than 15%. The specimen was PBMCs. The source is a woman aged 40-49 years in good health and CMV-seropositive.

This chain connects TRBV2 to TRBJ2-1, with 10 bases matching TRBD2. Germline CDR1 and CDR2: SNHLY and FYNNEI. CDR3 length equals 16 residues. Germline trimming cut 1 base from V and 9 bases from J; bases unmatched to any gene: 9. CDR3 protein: CASSEVKSSGGVEQFF. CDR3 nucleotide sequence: TGTGCCAGCAGTGAAGTCAAGTCTAGCGGGGGAGTTGAGCAGTTCTTC.

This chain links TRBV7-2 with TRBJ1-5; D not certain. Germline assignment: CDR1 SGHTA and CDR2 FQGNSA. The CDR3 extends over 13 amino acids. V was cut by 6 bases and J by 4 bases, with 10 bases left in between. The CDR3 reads CASRLAGNQPQHF. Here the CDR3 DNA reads TGTGCCAGCAGACTGGCGGGAAATCAGCCCCAGCATTTT.